Following are 16 T cell receptor beta chains from one sample sequenced in a study of T-cell memory formation after mild COVID-19. Each CDR3 protein is one row after TCRdb ran MiXCR on the 5' RACE reads. This sample has just over 60,000 distinct CDR3 sequences, with about 9.4% found just once. The sample taken for sequencing was PBMCs or a T cell subset sorted from them (not recorded which). These receptors originate from a man younger than 35 who had mild COVID-19 (a few samples of this study predate the infection). Cell type and time point are not known.

This clonotype was found many times. The chain carries TRBV12-3 or TRBV12-4 and TRBJ2-3; 7 bases are a match to TRBD2. CDR3 length: 12 residues. V shed 8 bases and J 1 base; nucleotides not matched to a gene: 0. The CDR3 is CASGGGTDTQYF. The CDR3 DNA sequence: TGTGCCAGCGGGGGGGGCACAGATACGCAGTATTTT.

In this sample, this clonotype turned up a few times. The chain recombines TRBV4-1 with TRBJ2-5, with 8 bases lining up with TRBD2. V was clipped by 3 bases and J by 4 bases; unmatched bases: 10. The CDR3 runs 16 residues. Germline CDR1 is MGHRA and CDR2 is YSYEKL. The CDR3 reads CASSHVAGGLLETQYF. The CDR3 DNA reads as TGCGCCAGCAGCCACGTGGCGGGGGGCCTCTTAGAGACCCAGTACTTC.

The rearrangement links TRBV7-2 to TRBJ1-1; D is ambiguous. The CDR3 covers 14 residues. Per the germline V gene, CDR1 is SGHTA and CDR2 is FQGNSA. V lost 3 bases and J lost 4, with 12 bases in between. In nucleotides, the CDR3 is TGTGCCAGCAGCTTGCGGGGAAAAGCCACTGAAGCTTTCTTT. It is translated as CASSLRGKATEAFF. The variable domain in full, completed from reference TRBV7-2 and TRBJ1-1, reads GAGVSQSPSNKVTEKGKDVELRCDPISGHTALYWYRQSLGQGLEFLIYFQGNSAPDKSGLPSDRFSAERTGGSVSTLTIQRTQQEDSAVYLCASSLRGKATEAFFGQGTRLTVV.

This clonotype came up a few times. The chain is built from TRBV29-1 and TRBJ2-5, with no clear D. Trimming left V 3 bases short and J 5 bases short, with 10 bases between. Germline V gene sequence: CDR1 SQVTM, CDR2 ANQGSEA. The CDR3 sequence is 12 residues long. This CDR3 reads CSVEQAGETQYF. For the CDR3, the DNA is TGCAGCGTTGAGCAGGCTGGGGAGACCCAGTACTTC.

This clonotype was counted a few times. The CDR3 coding sequence is TGTGCCTCCGCCCCCGCGAACTCTGGAAACACCATATATTTT. Translating gives CASAPANSGNTIYF. The V and J genes are TRBV30 and TRBJ1-3, with D unresolved. CDR1 and CDR2 (germline): GTSNPN, SVGIG (reference sequence). The CDR3 is 14 residues long. The V and J ends lost 7 bases and 0 bases respectively, with 13 bases between them.

This clonotype was seen a few times. This chain links TRBV10-3 with TRBJ1-2; D is unresolved. The CDR3 has 13 amino acids. The V end lost 8 bases, the J end lost 6 bases, and 16 bases lay between the germline ends. Germline V gives CDR1 ENHRY, CDR2 SYGVKD. CDR3 sequence: CAISNGEGDGYTF. In DNA form, the CDR3 reads TGTGCCATCTCTAACGGGGAGGGAGATGGCTACACCTTC.

The CDR3: CASSLGGLEGNTIYF. DNA of the CDR3: TGTGCCAGCAGCTTAGGGGGGCTGGAGGGAAACACCATATATTTT. V gene TRBV7-2 combines with J gene TRBJ1-3; the D gene is possibly TRBD1 (6 bases). The CDR3 is 15 amino acids. Trimming took 1 base from V and 4 from J, leaving 11 bases between them. Germline-derived CDR1 and CDR2 are SGHTA and FQGNSA.

The V and J genes are TRBV6-2 or TRBV6-3 and TRBJ2-1; unclear D gene. Germline V CDR1 and CDR2: MNHEY, SVGEGT. V shed 2 bases and J shed 8 bases, with 13 bases lying between them. The CDR3 extends over 14 amino acids. In nucleotides, the CDR3 is TGTGCCAGCAGTTACGATCCTTCCTTCGATGAGCAGTTCTTC. This gives the protein CASSYDPSFDEQFF.

This rearrangement joins TRBV7-2 to TRBJ2-1, with D possibly being TRBD1 (5 bases). Per germline, CDR1 SGHTA and CDR2 FQGNSA. V was clipped by 3 bases and J by 8 bases, with 11 bases between them. The CDR3 totals 13 residues. CDR3 loop: CASSFGRVDEQFF. DNA for the CDR3: TGTGCCAGCAGCTTTGGCAGGGTCGATGAGCAGTTCTTC.

V is TRBV6-5 and J is TRBJ1-2; 12 positions agree with TRBD1. CDR1 is MNHEY and CDR2 is SVGAGI in the germline V gene. V dropped 6 bases and J dropped 0; count of bases not matched to a gene: 11. The length of the CDR3 is 18 residues. The CDR3 DNA reads TGTGCCAGCAGCTCCCGTAGGGACAGGGGGCGAGCTAACTATGGCTACACCTTC. Its protein product is CASSSRRDRGRANYGYTF.

This clonotype was counted ten times or more. The V gene is TRBV28, the J gene TRBJ2-5; TRBD1 matches 7 bases. Germline V gives CDR1 MDHEN, CDR2 SYDVKM. This CDR3 region has 12 residues. V was clipped by 6 bases and J by 2 bases; unmatched bases: 0. The CDR3 DNA reads TGTGCCAGCAGGGGACAGCAAGAGACCCAGTACTTC. Translation gives CASRGQQETQYF.

The chain employs TRBV7-9 and TRBJ2-5; 11 bases line up with TRBD2. With V trimmed by 5 bases and J by 5 bases, 4 bases remained unmatched. The CDR3 consists of 14 residues. In germline, CDR1 is SEHNR, CDR2 FQNEAQ (reference sequence). CDR3 nucleotides: TGTGCCAGCAGCGAGAGGACTAGCGGGGAGACCCAGTACTTC. This encodes CASSERTSGETQYF.

The rearrangement joins TRBV4-2 to TRBJ2-1; 7 nucleotides line up with TRBD2. This CDR3 contains 17 residues. The junction had 9 bases not matched to a gene; V was cut back by 0 bases and J by 4 bases. Germline V CDR1 and CDR2: LGHNA, YNFKEQ. The CDR3 is CASSQEKSGGPYNEQFF. In DNA form, the CDR3 reads TGTGCCAGCAGCCAAGAGAAGTCGGGGGGTCCGTACAATGAGCAGTTCTTC.

The gene calls are TRBV7-9 and TRBJ2-2, with D hard to call. This CDR3 is built from 14 residues. Germline CDR1 and CDR2: SEHNR and FQNEAQ (reference sequence). Trimming took off 5 bases at V and 4 bases at J, with 11 bases between the two ends. The CDR3 sequence is CASSHRVPTGELFF. As DNA, the CDR3 is TGTGCCAGCAGCCACCGGGTCCCCACCGGGGAGCTGTTTTTT.

There are a few counts of this clonotype. The V and J genes are TRBV24-1 and TRBJ1-3, with D hard to call. V lost 9 bases and J lost 4, with 6 bases in between. Germline CDR1 is KGHDR and CDR2 is SFDVKD. This CDR3 is built from 11 residues. The CDR3 nucleotides are TGTGCCACCGAGCAGGGAAACACCATATATTTT. It translates to CATEQGNTIYF.

V and J are TRBV12-3 or TRBV12-4 and TRBJ2-2; D is ambiguous. V dropped 4 bases and J dropped 4 bases, with 10 bases sitting between them. The CDR3 length is 14 residues. CDR3 coding DNA: TGTGCCAGCAGTTCTGCCGGCGGCACCGGGGAGCTGTTTTTT. Protein sequence: CASSSAGGTGELFF.